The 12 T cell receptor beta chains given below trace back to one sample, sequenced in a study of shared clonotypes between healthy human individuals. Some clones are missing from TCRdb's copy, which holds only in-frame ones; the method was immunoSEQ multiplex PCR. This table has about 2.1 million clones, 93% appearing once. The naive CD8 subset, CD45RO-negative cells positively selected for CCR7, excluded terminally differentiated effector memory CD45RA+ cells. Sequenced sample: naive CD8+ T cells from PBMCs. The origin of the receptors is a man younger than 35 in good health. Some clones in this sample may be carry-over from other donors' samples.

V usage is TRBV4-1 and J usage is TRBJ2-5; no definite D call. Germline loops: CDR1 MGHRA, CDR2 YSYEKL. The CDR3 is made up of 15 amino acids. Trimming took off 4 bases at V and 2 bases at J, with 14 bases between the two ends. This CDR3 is CASSPRLGKQETQYF. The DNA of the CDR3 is TGCGCCAGCAGCCCCCGATTGGGCAAACAAGAGACCCAGTACTTC.

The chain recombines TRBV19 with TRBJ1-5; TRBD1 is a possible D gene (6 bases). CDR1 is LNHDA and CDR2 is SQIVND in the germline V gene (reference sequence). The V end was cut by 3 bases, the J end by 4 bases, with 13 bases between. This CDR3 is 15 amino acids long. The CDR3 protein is CASSMGTPSNQPQHF. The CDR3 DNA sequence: TGTGCCAGTAGTATGGGGACACCATCTAATCAGCCCCAGCATTTT.

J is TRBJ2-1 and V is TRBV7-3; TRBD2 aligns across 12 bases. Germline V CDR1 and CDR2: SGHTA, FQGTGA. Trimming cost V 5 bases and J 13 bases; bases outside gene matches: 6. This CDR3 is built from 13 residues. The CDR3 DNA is TGTGCCAGCAGCGAACTAGCGGGAGGACCACAGTTCTTC. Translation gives CASSELAGGPQFF.

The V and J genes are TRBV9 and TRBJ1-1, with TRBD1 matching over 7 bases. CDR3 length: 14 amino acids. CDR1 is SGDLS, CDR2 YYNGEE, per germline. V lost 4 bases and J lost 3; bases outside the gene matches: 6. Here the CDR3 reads CASSTTGKDTEAFF. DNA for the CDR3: TGTGCCAGCAGCACGACAGGGAAAGACACTGAAGCTTTCTTT.

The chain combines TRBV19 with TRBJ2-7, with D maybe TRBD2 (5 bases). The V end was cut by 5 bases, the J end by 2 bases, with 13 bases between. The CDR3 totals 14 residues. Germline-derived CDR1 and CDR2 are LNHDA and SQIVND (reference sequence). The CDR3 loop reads CASSLTAGPYEQYF. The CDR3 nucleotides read TGTGCCAGTAGTTTGACGGCGGGCCCCTACGAGCAGTACTTC.

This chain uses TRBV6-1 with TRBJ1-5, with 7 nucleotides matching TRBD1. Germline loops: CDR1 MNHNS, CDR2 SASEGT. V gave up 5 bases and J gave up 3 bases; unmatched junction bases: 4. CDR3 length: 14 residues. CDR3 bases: TGTGCCAGCAGTTATGGGACAGTCAATCAGCCCCAGCATTTT. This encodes CASSYGTVNQPQHF.

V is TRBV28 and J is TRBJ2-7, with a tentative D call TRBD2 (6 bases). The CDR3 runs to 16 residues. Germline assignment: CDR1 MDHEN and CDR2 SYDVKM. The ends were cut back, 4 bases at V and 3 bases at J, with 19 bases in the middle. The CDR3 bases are TGTGCCAGCAGTTCCCTTAGTTGGGGGGAAGTCTACGAGCAGTACTTC. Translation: CASSSLSWGEVYEQYF.

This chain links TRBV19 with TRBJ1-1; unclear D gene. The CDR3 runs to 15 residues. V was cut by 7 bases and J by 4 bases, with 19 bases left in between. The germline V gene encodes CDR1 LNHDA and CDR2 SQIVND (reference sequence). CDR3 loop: CASTPKMGRGTEAFF. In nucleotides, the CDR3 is TGTGCCAGTACTCCGAAGATGGGTCGGGGCACTGAAGCTTTCTTT. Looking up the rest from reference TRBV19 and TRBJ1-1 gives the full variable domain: DGGITQSPKYLFRKEGQNVTLSCEQNLNHDAMYWYRQDPGQGLRLIYYSQIVNDFQKGDIAEGYSVSREKKESFPLTVTSAQKNPTAFYLCASTPKMGRGTEAFFGQGTRLTVV.

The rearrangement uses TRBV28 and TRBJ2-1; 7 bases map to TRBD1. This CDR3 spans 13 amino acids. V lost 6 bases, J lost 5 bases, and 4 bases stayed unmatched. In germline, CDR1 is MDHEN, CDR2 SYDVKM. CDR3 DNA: TGTGCCAGCAGGCCACAGGGGAACAATGAGCAGTTCTTC. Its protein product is CASRPQGNNEQFF.

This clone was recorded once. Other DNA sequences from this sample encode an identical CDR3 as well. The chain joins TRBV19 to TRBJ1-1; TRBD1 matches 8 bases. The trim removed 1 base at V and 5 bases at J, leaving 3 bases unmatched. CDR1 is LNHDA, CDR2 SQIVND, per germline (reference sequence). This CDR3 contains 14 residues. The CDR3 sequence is CASSIGDRLTEAFF. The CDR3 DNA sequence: TGTGCCAGTAGTATAGGGGACAGGTTAACTGAAGCTTTCTTT.

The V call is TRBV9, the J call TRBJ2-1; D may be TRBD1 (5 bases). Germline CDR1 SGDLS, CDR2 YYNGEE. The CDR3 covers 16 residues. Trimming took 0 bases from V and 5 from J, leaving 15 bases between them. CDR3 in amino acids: CASSVGRTRGNNEQFF. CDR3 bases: TGTGCCAGCAGCGTAGGCCGGACAAGGGGTAACAATGAGCAGTTCTTC.

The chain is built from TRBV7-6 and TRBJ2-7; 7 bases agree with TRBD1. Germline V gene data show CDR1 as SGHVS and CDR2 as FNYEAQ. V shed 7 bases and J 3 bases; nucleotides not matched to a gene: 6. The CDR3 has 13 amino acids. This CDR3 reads CASKPGQNYEQYF. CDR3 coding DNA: TGTGCCAGCAAACCGGGACAGAACTACGAGCAGTACTTC.